One and the same sample provided the 5 T cell receptor beta chains below, sequenced in a study of memory CD4+ T cells and cytomegalovirus serostatus. The assay was immunoSEQ multiplex PCR, and TCRdb's table has in-frame clones only and misses some. Of roughly 86,000 clones detected, approximately 80% appear once; the ten largest clones hold 3.6%. Single viable CD3+CD4+CD8-CD45RO+ cells were sorted as the memory CD4+ T cells. The sample was memory CD4+ T cells from blood. The receptors were sampled from an adult in good health and CMV-seropositive.

The rearrangement links TRBV2 to TRBJ1-2; unclear D gene. CDR1 and CDR2 from the germline V gene are SNHLY and FYNNEI. The CDR3 contains 13 residues. The V end lost 7 bases, the J end lost 3 bases, and 12 bases lay between the germline ends. The CDR3 DNA follows: TGTGCCAGCAAACTAGGGAGCGACTATGGCTACACCTTC. The encoded protein is CASKLGSDYGYTF.

The chain links TRBV7-8 to TRBJ2-2; unclear D gene. V gave up 0 bases and J gave up 4 bases, with 18 bases separating them. Germline V CDR1 and CDR2: SGHVS, FQNEAQ. This CDR3 spans 18 amino acids. CDR3 bases: TGTGCCAGCAGCTTAGCTGCGTGGTTACGGGCTGGCACCGGGGAGCTGTTTTTT. Translated, it gives CASSLAAWLRAGTGELFF.

The rearrangement joins TRBV7-4 to TRBJ2-7; tentative D call: TRBD2 (5 bases). This CDR3 is built from 18 residues. Between the trimmed V and J ends, which lost 5 bases and 0 bases, there was a span of 23 bases. Per the germline V gene, CDR1 is SGHVT and CDR2 is SQSDAQ. CDR3 nucleotides: TGTGCCAGCAGCCGTTCCGGGAAATCTCCCCTTAGCTCCTACGAGCAGTACTTC. Protein sequence: CASSRSGKSPLSSYEQYF.

This clone was seen only a few times. The genes are TRBV27 and TRBJ1-5; TRBD1 agrees at 7 bases. Germline assignment: CDR1 MNHEY and CDR2 SMNVEV (reference sequence). This CDR3 comprises 15 residues. V was pared by 6 bases and J by 0 bases, with 5 bases of the junction left unmatched. The CDR3 here is CASRGQSHSNQPQHF. The CDR3 DNA sequence: TGTGCCAGCAGGGGACAGAGTCATAGCAATCAGCCCCAGCATTTT.

The chain recombines TRBV18 with TRBJ1-5; possibly TRBD1 for D (5 bases). CDR1 KGHSH and CDR2 LQKENI come from the germline V gene. The CDR3 runs 18 residues. With 0 bases removed from V and 0 bases from J, the gap between germline ends came to 15 bases. The CDR3 nucleotides are TGTGCCAGCTCACCACCTCTCAACAGGAGTTATAGCAATCAGCCCCAGCATTTT. Protein product: CASSPPLNRSYSNQPQHF.